This T cell receptor (beta chain) was documented in a study of shared T cell receptors in the human thymus. Produced via immunoSEQ multiplex PCR; TCRdb's table is partial and in-frame only. The data show 720,000 or so clones, 70% to 90% seen once. This CDR3 comprises 15 residues. The V gene's germline CDR1 is SGHTS and CDR2 YDEGEE. Trimming removed 3 bases at V and 1 base at J, with 8 bases between. These sequences were also reported in another study, on human thymus T cells. According to that study: Obtained as resections during corrective heart surgery, the thymus tissue was then studied. Gene usage for V and J segments appeared biased in thymic and blood repertoires.

The receptor was derived from a girl under three years old with a congenital heart defect. The chain uses TRBV5-8 and TRBJ2-6, with D possibly TRBD1 on 5 matching bases. Input material: thymocytes. The CDR3 here is CASSSRQSGANVLTF. The CDR3, as DNA: TGTGCCAGCAGCTCCCGACAGTCTGGGGCCAACGTCCTGACTTTC.